The sequence of this T cell receptor (beta chain) was determined in a study of early T cells in non-severe SARS-CoV-2 infection. Study-wide context: The sequenced material was bulk RNA from unsorted whole blood, and its chains were unpaired.

This clonotype was detected ten times or more. Germline V gives CDR1 SGDLS, CDR2 YYNGEE. V gave up 0 bases and J gave up 2 bases, with 7 bases separating them. The CDR3 is made up of 14 amino acids. Unique molecular identifiers were attached to individual cDNA molecules. Using its own MiXCR run on the 5' RACE reads, TCRdb lists one record per CDR3 protein. The sample has 20,000 to 30,000 distinct CDR3 sequences; approximately 4.1% are singletons. This TCR was sampled from an adult who was a healthcare worker with PCR-confirmed SARS-CoV-2 infection or an uninfected control (not recorded which). V is TRBV9 and J is TRBJ2-3; no reliable D call. The sequencing sample was made of whole blood. In DNA, the CDR3 is TGTGCCAGCAGCGTAGGTCCGGCCACAGATACGCAGTATTTT. Protein: CASSVGPATDTQYF. The full variable domain, completed using reference TRBV9 and TRBJ2-3, is DSGVTQTPKHLITATGQRVTLRCSPRSGDLSVYWYQQSLDQGLQFLIQYYNGEERAKGNILERFSAQQFPDLHSELNLSSLELGDSALYFCASSVGPATDTQYFGPGTRLTVL.